Following are 15 T cell receptor beta chains from one sample sequenced in a study of CD8+CD57+ T cells in acquired aplastic anemia. CDR3 and TCR beta VDJ profiling relied on a genomic DNA template. TCRdb independently ran MiXCR on the reads; one entry per CDR3 protein. The sample records approximately 250,000 distinct CDR3 sequences, around 82% being singletons. Patients picked for sequencing had shown CD8+CD57+ cell expansion detected by flow cytometry. The specimen sequenced was sorted CD4+, CD8+, or CD8+CD57+ T cells (not recorded which) from PBMCs. These receptors all come from a human donor with aplastic anemia.

This clonotype came up many times. The rearrangement joins TRBV7-6 to TRBJ2-5, with D possibly matching TRBD2 (7 bases). V lost 8 bases and J lost 5, with 12 bases in between. Germline V gene sequence: CDR1 SGHVS, CDR2 FNYEAQ. The CDR3 has 12 amino acids. The CDR3 spells CASLGGAETQYF. CDR3 in DNA: TGTGCCAGCCTTGGGGGGGCGGAGACCCAGTACTTC.

Of note for this clonotype: The conserved phenylalanine or tryptophan normally closing the CDR3 is absent here, so this likely arose from a read error. Because the CDR3's place on the DNA is in doubt, the DNA is left out and the CDR3 is given as listed by TCRdb. The gene calls are TRBV7-3 and TRBJ2-3; TRBD1, as called in the table, went unchecked against the DNA. Germline CDR1 SGHTA, CDR2 FQGTGA. The CDR3 length equals 13 residues, ends included. CDR3 protein: CASSFQSRGGRDD.

In DNA form, the CDR3 reads TGTGCCAGCAGCCTGGTAGAGCCCCAACTCTACGAGCAGTACTTC. Its protein is CASSLVEPQLYEQYF. The chain uses TRBV11-1 and TRBJ2-7; D is undetermined. The CDR3 consists of 15 residues. Germline CDR1 and CDR2: SGHAT and FQDESV (reference sequence). The V end lost 5 bases, the J end lost 3 bases, and 17 bases lay between the germline ends.

On this clonotype itself: One end of the junction does not line up with germline, which may come from a read error. The chain carries TRBV9 and TRBJ2-3; TRBD1 matches 8 bases. CDR3 length: 14 residues. CDR1 and CDR2 from the germline V gene are SGDLS and YYNGEE. The CDR3 DNA reads TGTGCCAGCAGCTTAGACAGGGGTGCCGCTACGCACAATTTT. Its protein is CASSLDRGAATHNF.

The genes are TRBV7-9 and TRBJ1-2, with D tentatively TRBD1 (5 bases). Germline-derived CDR1 and CDR2 are SEHNR and FQNEAQ (reference sequence). Trimming cost V 5 bases and J 10 bases, with 23 bases left between them. There are 15 residues in the CDR3. The CDR3 nucleotides are TGTGCCAGCAGCCTAGGGGACCAAGAGACCCAGTACTACACCTTC. Its translation: CASSLGDQETQYYTF.

This clonotype was detected only once. At one end, the junction sequence differs from germline, possibly due to a read error. The J gene is TRBJ2-5, the V gene TRBV11-1; D not resolved. This CDR3 has 13 amino acids. Germline V gene data show CDR1 as SGHAT and CDR2 as FQDESV (reference sequence). The CDR3 loop is CASSAQLQGTQYF. CDR3 nucleotides: TGCGCCAGCAGCGCCCAACTGCAAGGGACCCAGTACTTC.

A remark on this clonotype: No DNA is shown, since the ends of the CDR3 on it are uncertain; the CDR3 is the one TCRdb lists. CDR3 sequence: CASSAVAGTQYFGFF. The chain uses TRBV7-9 and TRBJ1-1. The CDR3 sequence runs 15 residues, both termini included. Germline CDR1 is SEHNR and CDR2 is FQNEAQ (reference sequence).

The chain is built from TRBV9 and TRBJ2-1, with 7 bases aligning to TRBD1. The germline V gene has CDR1 SGDLS and CDR2 YYNGEE. The V segment lost 4 bases and the J segment 11 bases; nucleotides outside the gene matches: 18. This CDR3 is built from 16 residues. DNA of the CDR3: TGTGCCAGCAGCTTTCGGAGAAGCAGGGGGAGCGATCAGCAGTTCTTC. This translates into CASSFRRSRGSDQQFF.

V usage is TRBV7-8 and J usage is TRBJ2-1, with 7 bases matching TRBD1. The J segment lost 13 bases and the V segment lost 3 bases, leaving 18 bases of the junction unmatched. CDR1 is SGHVS, CDR2 FQNEAQ, per germline. The CDR3 sequence is 16 residues long. The CDR3 is CASSLHRGAPTSSQFF. CDR3 nucleotide sequence: TGTGCCAGCAGCTTGCACAGGGGTGCTCCTACGAGCAGTCAGTTCTTC.

This clonotype came up a few times. This chain joins TRBV15 and TRBJ1-5; D uncertain. Trimming took off 3 bases at V and 3 bases at J, with 15 bases between the two ends. The CDR3 sequence is 16 residues long. Germline V lookup: CDR1 LNHNV, CDR2 YYDKDF (reference sequence). CDR3 DNA: TGTGCCACCAGCAGTAAATTACAAGAATTCAATCAGCCCCAGCATTTT. Protein product: CATSSKLQEFNQPQHF.

A remark on this clonotype: Germline is not matched at one junction end, which may reflect a read error. This chain links TRBV2 with TRBJ2-7; D gene unclear. Per germline, CDR1 SNHLY and CDR2 FYNNEI. This CDR3 region has 13 residues. The CDR3 region has the DNA TGTGCCAGCAGGGACGTCGACACCTACAAGCAGTACTTC. Its translation is CASRDVDTYKQYF. The complete variable domain, with remaining parts taken from reference TRBV2 and TRBJ2-7, reads EPEVTQTPSHQVTQMGQEVILRCVPISNHLYFYWYRQILGQKVEFLVSFYNNEISEKSEIFDDQFSVERPDGSNFTLKIRSTKLEDSAMYFCASRDVDTYKQYFGPGTRLTVT.

This chain links TRBV12-5 with TRBJ2-1; D might be TRBD2 (6 bases). V lost 1 base and J lost 2, with 9 bases in between. The CDR3 consists of 15 residues. Germline V lookup: CDR1 LGHNT, CDR2 FRNRAP. CDR3 sequence reads: CASGLGGETYNEQFF. DNA of the CDR3: TGTGCTAGTGGTTTGGGGGGGGAAACCTACAATGAGCAGTTCTTC.

The sample holds a few counts of this clonotype. DNA for the CDR3: TGTGCCAGCAGTGATGGGGGCACAGATGCACAGTATTTT. Its protein product is CASSDGGTDAQYF. V usage is TRBV2 and J usage is TRBJ2-3; tentatively, D is TRBD1 (6 bases). Germline CDR1 reads SNHLY; CDR2 reads FYNNEI. This CDR3 is 13 amino acids long. Trimming stripped 3 bases from V and 12 bases from J, with 16 bases between.

This clonotype was recorded a few times. The genes are TRBV11-3 and TRBJ2-7; D is perhaps TRBD1 (5 bases). With 0 bases removed from V and 7 bases from J, the gap between germline ends came to 13 bases. The CDR3 extends over 14 amino acids. Germline V CDR1 and CDR2: SGHNT, YENEEA. As DNA, the CDR3 is TGTGCCAGCAGCTTAGATCTGACAGCCGGGGAGCAGTACGTC. Its translation: CASSLDLTAGEQYV.

V is TRBV19 and J is TRBJ2-1; D is possibly TRBD1 or TRBD2 (6 bases each). This CDR3 contains 15 residues. Germline V gene sequence: CDR1 LNHDA, CDR2 SQIVND (reference sequence). The V end was cut by 10 bases, the J end by 6 bases, with 22 bases between. The CDR3 loop reads CATSRAREGGNEQFF. The CDR3 region has the DNA TGTGCCACCAGCAGAGCTAGAGAGGGGGGCAATGAGCAGTTCTTC.